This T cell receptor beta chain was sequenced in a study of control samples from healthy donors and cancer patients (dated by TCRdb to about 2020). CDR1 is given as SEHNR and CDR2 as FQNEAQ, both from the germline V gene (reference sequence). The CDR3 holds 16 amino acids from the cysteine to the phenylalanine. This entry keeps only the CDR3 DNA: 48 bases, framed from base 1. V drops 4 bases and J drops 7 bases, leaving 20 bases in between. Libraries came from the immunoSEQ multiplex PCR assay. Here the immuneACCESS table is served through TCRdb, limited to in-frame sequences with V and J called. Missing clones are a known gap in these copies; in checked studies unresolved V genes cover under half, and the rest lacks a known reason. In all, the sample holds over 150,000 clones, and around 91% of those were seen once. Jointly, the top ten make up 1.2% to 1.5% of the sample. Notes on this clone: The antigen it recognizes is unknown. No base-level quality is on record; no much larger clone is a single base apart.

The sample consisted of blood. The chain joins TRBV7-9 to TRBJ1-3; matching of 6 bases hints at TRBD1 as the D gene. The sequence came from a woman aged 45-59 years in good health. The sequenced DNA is TGTGCCAGCAGCTCGGACTTTTCAGGGGACGCTAACACCATATATTTT. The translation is CASSSDFSGDANTIYF.